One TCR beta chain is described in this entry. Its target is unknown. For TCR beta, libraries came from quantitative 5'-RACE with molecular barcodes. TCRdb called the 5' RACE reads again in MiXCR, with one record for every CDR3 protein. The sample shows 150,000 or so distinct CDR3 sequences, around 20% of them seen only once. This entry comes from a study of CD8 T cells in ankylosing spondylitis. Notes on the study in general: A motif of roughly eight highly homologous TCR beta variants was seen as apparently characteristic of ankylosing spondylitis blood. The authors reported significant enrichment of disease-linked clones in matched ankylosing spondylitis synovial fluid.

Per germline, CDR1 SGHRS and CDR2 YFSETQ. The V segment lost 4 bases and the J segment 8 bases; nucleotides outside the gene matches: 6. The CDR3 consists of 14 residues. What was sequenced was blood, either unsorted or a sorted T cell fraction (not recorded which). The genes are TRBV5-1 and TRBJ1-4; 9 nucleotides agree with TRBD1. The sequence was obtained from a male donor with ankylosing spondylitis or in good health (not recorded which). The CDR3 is CASSRGQGGEKLFF. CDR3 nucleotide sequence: TGCGCCAGCAGCAGGGGACAGGGAGGGGAAAAACTGTTTTTT.